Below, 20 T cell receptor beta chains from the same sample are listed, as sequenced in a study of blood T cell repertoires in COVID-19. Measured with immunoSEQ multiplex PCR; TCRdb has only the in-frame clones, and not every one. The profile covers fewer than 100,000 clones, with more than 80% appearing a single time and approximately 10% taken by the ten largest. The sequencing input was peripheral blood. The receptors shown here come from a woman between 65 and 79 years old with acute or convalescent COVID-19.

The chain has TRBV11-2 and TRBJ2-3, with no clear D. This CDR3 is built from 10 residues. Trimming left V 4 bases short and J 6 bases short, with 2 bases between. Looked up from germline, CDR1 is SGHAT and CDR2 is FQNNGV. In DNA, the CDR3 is TGTGCCAGCAGCTCGGATACGCAGTATTTT. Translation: CASSSDTQYF.

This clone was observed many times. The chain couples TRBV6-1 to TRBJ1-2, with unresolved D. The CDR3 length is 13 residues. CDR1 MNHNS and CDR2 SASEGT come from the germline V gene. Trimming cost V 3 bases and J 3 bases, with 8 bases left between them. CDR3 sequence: CASSDRLYYGYTF. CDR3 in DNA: TGTGCCAGCAGTGACAGGCTTTACTATGGCTACACCTTC.

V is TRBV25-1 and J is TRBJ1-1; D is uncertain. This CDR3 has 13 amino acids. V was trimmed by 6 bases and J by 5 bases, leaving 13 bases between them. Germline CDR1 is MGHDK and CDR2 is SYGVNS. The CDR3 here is CASSHRSRTEAFF. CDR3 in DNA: TGTGCCAGCAGCCACCGTAGTCGGACTGAAGCTTTCTTT. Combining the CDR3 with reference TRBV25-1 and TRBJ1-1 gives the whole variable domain EADIYQTPRYLVIGTGKKITLECSQTMGHDKMYWYQQDPGMELHLIHYSYGVNSTEKGDLSSESTVSRIRTEHFPLTLESARPSHTSQYLCASSHRSRTEAFFGQGTRLTVV.

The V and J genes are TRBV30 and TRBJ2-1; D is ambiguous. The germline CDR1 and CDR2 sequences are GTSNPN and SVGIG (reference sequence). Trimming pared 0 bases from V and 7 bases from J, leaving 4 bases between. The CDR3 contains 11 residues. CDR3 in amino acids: CAWSVQNEQFF. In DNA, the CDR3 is TGTGCCTGGAGTGTACAAAATGAGCAGTTCTTC. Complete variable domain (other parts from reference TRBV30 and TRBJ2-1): SQTIHQWPATLVQPVGSPLSLECTVEGTSNPNLYWYRQAAGRGLQLLFYSVGIGQISSEVPQNLSASRPQDRQFILSSKKLLLSDSGFYLCAWSVQNEQFFGPGTRLTVL.

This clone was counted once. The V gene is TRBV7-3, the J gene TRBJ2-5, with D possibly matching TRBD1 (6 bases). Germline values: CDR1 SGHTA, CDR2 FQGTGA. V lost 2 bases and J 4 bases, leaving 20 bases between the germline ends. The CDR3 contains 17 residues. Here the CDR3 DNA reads TGTGCCAGCAGCTTATACCCCAGGGGACAAAGGGGAGAGACCCAGTACTTC. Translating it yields CASSLYPRGQRGETQYF. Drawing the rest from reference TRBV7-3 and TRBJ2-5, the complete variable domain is GAGVSQTPSNKVTEKGKYVELRCDPISGHTALYWYRQSLGQGPEFLIYFQGTGAADDSGLPNDRFFAVRPEGSVSTLKIQRTERGDSAVYLCASSLYPRGQRGETQYFGPGTRLLVL.

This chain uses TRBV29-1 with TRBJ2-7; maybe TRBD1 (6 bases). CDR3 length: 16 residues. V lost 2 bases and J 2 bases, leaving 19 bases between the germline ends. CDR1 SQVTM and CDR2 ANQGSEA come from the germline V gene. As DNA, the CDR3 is TGCAGCGTTGAACTGAAGGGGGTCAGTAAACCCTACGAGCAGTACTTC. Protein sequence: CSVELKGVSKPYEQYF.

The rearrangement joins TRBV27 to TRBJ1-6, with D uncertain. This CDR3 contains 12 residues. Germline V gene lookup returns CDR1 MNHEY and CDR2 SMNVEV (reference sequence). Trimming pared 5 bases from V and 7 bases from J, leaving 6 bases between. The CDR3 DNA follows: TGTGCCAGCAGTGAGGCAAATTCACCCCTCCACTTT. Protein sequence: CASSEANSPLHF.

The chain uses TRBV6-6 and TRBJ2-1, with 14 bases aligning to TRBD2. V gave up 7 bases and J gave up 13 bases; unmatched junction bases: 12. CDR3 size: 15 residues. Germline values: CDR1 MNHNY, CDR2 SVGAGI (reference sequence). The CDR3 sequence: CASTLTSGGVFEQFF. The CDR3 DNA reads TGTGCCAGCACCCTGACTAGCGGGGGGGTCTTCGAACAGTTCTTC.

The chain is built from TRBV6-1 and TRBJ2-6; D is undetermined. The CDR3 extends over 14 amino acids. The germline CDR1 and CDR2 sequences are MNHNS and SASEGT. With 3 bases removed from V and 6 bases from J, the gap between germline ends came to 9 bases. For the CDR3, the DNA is TGTGCCAGCAGTGATCGGTTGTTGGCCAACGTCCTGACTTTC. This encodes CASSDRLLANVLTF.

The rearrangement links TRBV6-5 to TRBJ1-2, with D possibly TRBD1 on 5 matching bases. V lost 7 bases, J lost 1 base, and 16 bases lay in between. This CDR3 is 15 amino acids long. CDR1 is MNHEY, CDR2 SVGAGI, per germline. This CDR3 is CASKRGLQINYGYTF. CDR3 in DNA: TGTGCCAGCAAGAGGGGACTACAGATTAACTATGGCTACACCTTC.

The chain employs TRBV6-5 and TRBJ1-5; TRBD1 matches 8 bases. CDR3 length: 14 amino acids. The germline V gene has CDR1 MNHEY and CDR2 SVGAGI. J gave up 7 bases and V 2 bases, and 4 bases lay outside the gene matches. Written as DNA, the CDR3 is TGTGCCAGCAGTTACGACAGGGGAGGGCAGCCCCAGCATTTT. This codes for CASSYDRGGQPQHF.

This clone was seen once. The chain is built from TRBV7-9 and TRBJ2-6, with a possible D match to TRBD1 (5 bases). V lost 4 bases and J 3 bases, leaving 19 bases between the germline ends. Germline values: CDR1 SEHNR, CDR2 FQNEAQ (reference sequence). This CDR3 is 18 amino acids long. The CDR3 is CASSWQGTIPRGANVLTF. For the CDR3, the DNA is TGTGCCAGCAGCTGGCAGGGAACCATACCTCGTGGGGCCAACGTCCTGACTTTC.

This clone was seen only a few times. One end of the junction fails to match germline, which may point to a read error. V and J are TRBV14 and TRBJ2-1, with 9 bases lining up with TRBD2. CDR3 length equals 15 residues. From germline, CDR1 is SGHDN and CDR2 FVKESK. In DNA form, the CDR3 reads TGTGCCCGCAGCCACGCGGCGGGGGGGCCCGTTGAGCAGTTCTTC. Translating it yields CARSHAAGGPVEQFF.

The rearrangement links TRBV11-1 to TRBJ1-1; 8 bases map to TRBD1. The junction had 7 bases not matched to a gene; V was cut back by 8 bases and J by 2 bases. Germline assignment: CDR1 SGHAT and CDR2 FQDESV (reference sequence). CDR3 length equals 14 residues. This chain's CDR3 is CASGPTGVNTEAFF. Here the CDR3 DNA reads TGTGCCAGCGGCCCGACAGGGGTTAACACTGAAGCTTTCTTT.

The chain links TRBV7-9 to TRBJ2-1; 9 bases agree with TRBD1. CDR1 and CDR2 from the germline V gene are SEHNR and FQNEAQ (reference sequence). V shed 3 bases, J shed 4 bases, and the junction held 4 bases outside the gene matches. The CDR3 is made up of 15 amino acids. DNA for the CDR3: TGTGCCAGCAGCTTGGCACAGGGGGCTTACAATGAGCAGTTCTTC. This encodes CASSLAQGAYNEQFF.

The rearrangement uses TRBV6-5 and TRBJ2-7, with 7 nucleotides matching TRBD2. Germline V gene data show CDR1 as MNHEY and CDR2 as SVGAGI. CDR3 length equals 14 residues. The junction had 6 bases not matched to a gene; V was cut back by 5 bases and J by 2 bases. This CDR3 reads CASSLSGGAYEQYF. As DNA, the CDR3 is TGTGCCAGCAGTCTCTCTGGGGGGGCCTACGAGCAGTACTTC.

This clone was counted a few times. The CDR3: CASSQNSWTDTQYF. In DNA form, the CDR3 reads TGTGCCAGCAGCCAAAATAGCTGGACAGATACGCAGTATTTT. This sequence joins TRBV4-2 and TRBJ2-3, with D unresolved. Trimming shortened V by 2 bases and J by 3 bases, and 9 bases separated the two germline ends. The CDR3 has 14 amino acids. The germline gives CDR1 LGHNA, CDR2 YNFKEQ.

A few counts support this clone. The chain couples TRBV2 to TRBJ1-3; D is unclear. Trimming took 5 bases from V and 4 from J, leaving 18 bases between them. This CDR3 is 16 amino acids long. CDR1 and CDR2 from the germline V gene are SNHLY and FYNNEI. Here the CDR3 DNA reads TGTGCCAGCAGTCCTCCATCAGCACTAGGGGGAAACACCATATATTTT. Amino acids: CASSPPSALGGNTIYF.

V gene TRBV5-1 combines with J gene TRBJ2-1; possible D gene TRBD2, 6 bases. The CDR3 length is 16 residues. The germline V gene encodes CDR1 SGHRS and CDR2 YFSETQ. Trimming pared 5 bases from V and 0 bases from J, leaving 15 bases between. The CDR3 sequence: CASRTNSAGSYNEQFF. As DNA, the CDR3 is TGCGCCAGCAGGACGAATTCAGCGGGCTCCTACAATGAGCAGTTCTTC.

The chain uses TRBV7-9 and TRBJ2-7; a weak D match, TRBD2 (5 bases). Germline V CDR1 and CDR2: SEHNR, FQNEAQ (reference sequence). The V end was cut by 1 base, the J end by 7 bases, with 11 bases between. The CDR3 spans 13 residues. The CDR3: CASSLDGVGEQYF. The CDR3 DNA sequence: TGTGCCAGCAGCTTAGACGGGGTAGGGGAGCAGTACTTC.